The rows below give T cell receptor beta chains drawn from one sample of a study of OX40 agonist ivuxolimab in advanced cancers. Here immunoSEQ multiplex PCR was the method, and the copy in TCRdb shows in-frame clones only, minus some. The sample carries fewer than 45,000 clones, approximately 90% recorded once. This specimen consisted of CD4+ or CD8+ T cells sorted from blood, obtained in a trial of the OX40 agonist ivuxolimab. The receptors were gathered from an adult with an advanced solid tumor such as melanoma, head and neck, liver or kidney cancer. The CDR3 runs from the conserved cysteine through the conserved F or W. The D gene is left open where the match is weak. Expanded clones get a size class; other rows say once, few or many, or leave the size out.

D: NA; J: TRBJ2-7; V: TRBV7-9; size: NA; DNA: TGTGCCAGCAGCTTAGCAGGGACAACCTATTACGAGCAGTACTTC; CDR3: CASSLAGTTYYEQYF
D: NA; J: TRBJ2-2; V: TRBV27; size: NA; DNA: TGTGCCAGCAGCTATTACACCGGGGAGCTGTTTTTT; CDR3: CASSYYTGELFF
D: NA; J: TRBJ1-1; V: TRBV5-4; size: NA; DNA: TGTGCCAGCAGCTTGCCGGGCCCAAAGAACACTGAAGCTTTCTTT; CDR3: CASSLPGPKNTEAFF
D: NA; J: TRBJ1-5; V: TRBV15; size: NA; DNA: TGTGCCACCAGCAGAGGCAGGGTGCGTCAGCCCCAGCATTTT; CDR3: CATSRGRVRQPQHF
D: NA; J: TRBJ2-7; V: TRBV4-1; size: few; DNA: TGCGCCAGCAGCCCCGGCGGCGGTTTGTCCTACGAGCAGTACTTC; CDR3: CASSPGGGLSYEQYF
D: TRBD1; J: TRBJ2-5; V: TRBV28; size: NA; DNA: TGTGCCAGCTCCGGACAGGGGGAAGAGACCCAGTACTTC; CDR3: CASSGQGEETQYF
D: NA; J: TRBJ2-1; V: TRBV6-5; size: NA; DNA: TGTGCCAGCAGTTACCGCGACATGTCCTACAATGAGCAGTTCTTC; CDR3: CASSYRDMSYNEQFF
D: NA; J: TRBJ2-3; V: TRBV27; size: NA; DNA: TGTGCCAGCAATCCCCGGGATACGCAGTATTTT; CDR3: CASNPRDTQYF
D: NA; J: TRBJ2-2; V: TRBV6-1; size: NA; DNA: TGTGCCAGCAGTGAGTACACCACCTACACCGGGGAGCTGTTTTTT; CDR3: CASSEYTTYTGELFF
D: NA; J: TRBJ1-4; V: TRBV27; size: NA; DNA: TGTGCCAGCAGTTTATATTCGGGAGCAACTAATGAAAAACTGTTTTTT; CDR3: CASSLYSGATNEKLFF
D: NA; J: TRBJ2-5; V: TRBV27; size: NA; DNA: TGTGCCAGCAGTTTAGTGGCAGGGGGGACGGAGACCCAGTACTTC; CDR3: CASSLVAGGTETQYF
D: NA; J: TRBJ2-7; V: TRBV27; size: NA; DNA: TGTGCCAGCAGTTTATTTACCACAGGTGACGAGCAGTACTTC; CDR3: CASSLFTTGDEQYF
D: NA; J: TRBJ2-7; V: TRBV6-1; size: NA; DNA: TGTGCCAGCAGCCCTGGGCGCTCCTACGAGCAGTACTTC; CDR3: CASSPGRSYEQYF